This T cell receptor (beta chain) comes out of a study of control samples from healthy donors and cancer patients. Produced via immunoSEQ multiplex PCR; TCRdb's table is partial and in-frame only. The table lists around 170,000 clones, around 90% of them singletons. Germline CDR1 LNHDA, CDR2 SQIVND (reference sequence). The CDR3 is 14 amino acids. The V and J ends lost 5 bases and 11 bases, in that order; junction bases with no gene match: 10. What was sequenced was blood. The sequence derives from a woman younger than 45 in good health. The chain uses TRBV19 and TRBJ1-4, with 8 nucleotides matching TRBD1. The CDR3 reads CASSATGVVAKLFF. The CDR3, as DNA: TGTGCCAGTAGTGCGACAGGGGTTGTTGCGAAACTGTTTTTT.